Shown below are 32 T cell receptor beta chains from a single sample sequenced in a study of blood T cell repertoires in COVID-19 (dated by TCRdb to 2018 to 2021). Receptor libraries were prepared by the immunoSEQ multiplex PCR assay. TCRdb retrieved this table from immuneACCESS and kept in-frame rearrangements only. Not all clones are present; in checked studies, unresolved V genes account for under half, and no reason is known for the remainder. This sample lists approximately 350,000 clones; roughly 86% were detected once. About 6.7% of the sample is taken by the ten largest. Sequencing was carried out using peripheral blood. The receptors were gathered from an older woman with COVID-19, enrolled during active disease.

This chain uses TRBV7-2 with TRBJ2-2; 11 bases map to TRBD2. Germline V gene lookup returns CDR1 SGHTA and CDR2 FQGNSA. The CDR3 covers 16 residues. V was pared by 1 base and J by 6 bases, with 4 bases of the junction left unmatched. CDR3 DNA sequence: TGTGCCAGCAGCTTAGTGCTAGCGGGGGGTCCCGGGGAGCTGTTTTTT. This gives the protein CASSLVLAGGPGELFF.

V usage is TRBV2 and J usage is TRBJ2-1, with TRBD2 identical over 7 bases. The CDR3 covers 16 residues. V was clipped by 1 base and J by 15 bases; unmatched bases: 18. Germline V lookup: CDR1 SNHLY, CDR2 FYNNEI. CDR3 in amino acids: CASSEGSTGLGLGRFF. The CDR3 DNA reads TGTGCCAGCAGTGAAGGATCCACCGGACTAGGCCTCGGTCGGTTCTTC.

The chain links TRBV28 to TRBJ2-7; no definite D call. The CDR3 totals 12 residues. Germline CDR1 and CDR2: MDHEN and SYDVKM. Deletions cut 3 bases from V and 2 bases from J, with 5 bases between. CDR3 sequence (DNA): TGTGCCAGCAGTTTGGAGCCCTACGAGCAGTACTTC. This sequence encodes CASSLEPYEQYF.

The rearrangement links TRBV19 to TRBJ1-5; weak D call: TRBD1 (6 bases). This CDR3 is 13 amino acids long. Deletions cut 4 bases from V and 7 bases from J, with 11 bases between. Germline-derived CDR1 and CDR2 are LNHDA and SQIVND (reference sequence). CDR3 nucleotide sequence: TGTGCCAGTAGTACACAGGGTTACCAGCCCCAGCATTTT. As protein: CASSTQGYQPQHF.

DNA for the CDR3: TGTGCCAGCAGCGCCTCGGACAGCGCCTACGAGCAGTACTTC. As protein: CASSASDSAYEQYF. The gene calls are TRBV9 and TRBJ2-7, with TRBD1 as a possible D gene (6 bases). The ends were cut back, 3 bases at V and 2 bases at J, with 12 bases in the middle. The CDR3 totals 14 residues. The V gene's germline CDR1 is SGDLS and CDR2 YYNGEE.

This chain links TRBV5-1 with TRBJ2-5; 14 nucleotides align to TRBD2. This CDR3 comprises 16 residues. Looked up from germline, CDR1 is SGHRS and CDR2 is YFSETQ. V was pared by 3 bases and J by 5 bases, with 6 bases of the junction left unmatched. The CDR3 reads CASSSGLAGGLETQYF. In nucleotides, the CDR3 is TGCGCCAGCAGCTCCGGACTAGCGGGGGGCCTTGAGACCCAGTACTTC.

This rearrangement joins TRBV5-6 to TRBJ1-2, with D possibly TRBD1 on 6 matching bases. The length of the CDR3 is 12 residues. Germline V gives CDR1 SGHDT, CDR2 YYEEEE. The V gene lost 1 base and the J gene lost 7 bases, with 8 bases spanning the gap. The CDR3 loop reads CASSLTGFGYTF. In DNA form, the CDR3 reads TGTGCCAGCAGCTTGACAGGGTTTGGCTACACCTTC. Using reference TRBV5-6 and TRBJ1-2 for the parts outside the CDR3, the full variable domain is DAGVTQSPTHLIKTRGQQVTLRCSPKSGHDTVSWYQQALGQGPQFIFQYYEEEERQRGNFPDRFSGHQFPNYSSELNVNALLLGDSALYLCASSLTGFGYTFGSGTRLTVV.

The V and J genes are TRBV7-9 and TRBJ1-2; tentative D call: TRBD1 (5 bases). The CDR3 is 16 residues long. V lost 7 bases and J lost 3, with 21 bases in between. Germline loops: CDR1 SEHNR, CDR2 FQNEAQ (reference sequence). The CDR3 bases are TGTGCCAGCACCTCCAGGTTACAGGTCGGGCACTATGGCTACACCTTC. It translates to CASTSRLQVGHYGYTF.

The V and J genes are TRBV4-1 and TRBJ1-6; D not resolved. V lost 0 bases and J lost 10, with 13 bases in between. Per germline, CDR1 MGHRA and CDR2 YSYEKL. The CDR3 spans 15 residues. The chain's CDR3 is CASSQETTVGSPLHF. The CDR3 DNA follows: TGCGCCAGCAGCCAAGAGACAACTGTAGGCTCACCCCTCCACTTT.

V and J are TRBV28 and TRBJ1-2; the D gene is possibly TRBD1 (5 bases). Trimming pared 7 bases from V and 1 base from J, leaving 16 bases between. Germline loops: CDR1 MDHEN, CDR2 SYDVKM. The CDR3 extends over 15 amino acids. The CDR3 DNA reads TGTGCCAGCATTACCTACAGGATTAATAACTATGGCTACACCTTC. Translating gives CASITYRINNYGYTF.

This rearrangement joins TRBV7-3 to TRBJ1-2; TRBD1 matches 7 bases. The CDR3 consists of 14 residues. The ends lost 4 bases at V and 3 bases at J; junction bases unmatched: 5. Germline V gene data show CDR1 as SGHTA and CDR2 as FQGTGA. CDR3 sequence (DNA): TGTGCCAGCAGCTCGTCGGGGACAGACTATGGCTACACCTTC. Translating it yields CASSSSGTDYGYTF.

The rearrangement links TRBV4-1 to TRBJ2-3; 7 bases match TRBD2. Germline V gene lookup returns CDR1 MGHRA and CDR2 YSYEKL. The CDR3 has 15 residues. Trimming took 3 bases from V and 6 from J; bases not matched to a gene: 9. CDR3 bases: TGCGCCAGCAGCCATCCCTGGGGAGGGTCGGATACGCAGTATTTT. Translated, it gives CASSHPWGGSDTQYF.

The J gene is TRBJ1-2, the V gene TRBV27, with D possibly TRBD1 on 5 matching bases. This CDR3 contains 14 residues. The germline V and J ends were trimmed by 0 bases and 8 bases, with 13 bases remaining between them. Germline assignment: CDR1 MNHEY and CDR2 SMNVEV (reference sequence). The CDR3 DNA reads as TGTGCCAGCAGTTTATCCGGGGGATCGCGGGGCTACACCTTC. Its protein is CASSLSGGSRGYTF.

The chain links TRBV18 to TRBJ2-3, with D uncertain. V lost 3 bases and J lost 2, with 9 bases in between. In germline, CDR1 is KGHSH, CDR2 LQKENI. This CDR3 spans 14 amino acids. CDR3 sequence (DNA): TGTGCCAGCTCACCCACAGTTAACACAGATACGCAGTATTTT. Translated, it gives CASSPTVNTDTQYF.

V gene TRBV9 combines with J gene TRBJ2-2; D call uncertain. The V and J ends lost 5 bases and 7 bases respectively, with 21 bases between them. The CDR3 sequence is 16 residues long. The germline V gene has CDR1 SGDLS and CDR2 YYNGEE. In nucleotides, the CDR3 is TGTGCCAGCAGTAACCCATTGACTTTGAAGCACGGGGAGCTGTTTTTT. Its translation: CASSNPLTLKHGELFF.

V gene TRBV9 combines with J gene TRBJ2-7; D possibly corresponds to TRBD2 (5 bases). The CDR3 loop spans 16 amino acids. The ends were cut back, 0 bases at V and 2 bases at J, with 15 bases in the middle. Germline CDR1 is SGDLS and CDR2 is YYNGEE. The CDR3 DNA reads TGTGCCAGCAGCGTAGCATATCGGGGAGTCCCCTACGAGCAGTACTTC. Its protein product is CASSVAYRGVPYEQYF.

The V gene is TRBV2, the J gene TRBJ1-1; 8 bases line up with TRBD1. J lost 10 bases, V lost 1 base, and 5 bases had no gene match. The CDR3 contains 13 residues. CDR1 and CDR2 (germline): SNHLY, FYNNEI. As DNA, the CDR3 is TGTGCCAGCAGTGAAGACGGCAGGGGGCGAGCTTTCTTT. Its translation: CASSEDGRGRAFF.

CDR3 nucleotide sequence: TGTGCCAGCTCACGGACAGACAAGACCTATAGCAATCAGCCCCAGCATTTT. Translation gives CASSRTDKTYSNQPQHF. This sequence joins TRBV18 and TRBJ1-5, with D possibly matching TRBD1 (6 bases). CDR1 is KGHSH and CDR2 is LQKENI in the germline V gene. Trimming took off 4 bases at V and 0 bases at J, with 16 bases between the two ends. The CDR3 consists of 17 residues.

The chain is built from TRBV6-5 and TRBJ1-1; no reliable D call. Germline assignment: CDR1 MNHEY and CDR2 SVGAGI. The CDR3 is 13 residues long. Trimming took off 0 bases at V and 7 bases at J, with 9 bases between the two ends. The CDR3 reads CASSYSIEFEAFF. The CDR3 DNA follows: TGTGCCAGCAGTTACTCAATAGAATTTGAAGCTTTCTTT.

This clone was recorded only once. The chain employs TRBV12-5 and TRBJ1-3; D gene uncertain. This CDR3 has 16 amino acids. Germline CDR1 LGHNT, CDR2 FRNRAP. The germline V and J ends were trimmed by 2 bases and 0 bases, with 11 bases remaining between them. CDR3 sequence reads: CASGLIAGSSGNTIYF. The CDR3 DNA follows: TGTGCTAGTGGTTTGATAGCCGGTAGCTCTGGAAACACCATATATTTT.

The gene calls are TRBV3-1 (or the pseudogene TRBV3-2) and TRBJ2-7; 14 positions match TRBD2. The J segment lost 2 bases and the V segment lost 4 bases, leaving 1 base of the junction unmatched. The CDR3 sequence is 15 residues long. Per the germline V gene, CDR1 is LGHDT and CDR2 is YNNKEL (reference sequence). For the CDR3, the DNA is TGTGCCAGCAGCCCGACTAGCGGGGGGGCCTACGAGCAGTACTTC. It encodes CASSPTSGGAYEQYF.

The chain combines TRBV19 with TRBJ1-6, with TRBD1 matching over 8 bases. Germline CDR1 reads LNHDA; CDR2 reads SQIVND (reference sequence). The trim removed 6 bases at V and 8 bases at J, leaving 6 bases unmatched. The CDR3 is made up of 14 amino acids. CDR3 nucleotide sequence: TGTGCCAGTAGCACCGACAGGGGTTATTCACCCCTCCACTTT. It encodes CASSTDRGYSPLHF.

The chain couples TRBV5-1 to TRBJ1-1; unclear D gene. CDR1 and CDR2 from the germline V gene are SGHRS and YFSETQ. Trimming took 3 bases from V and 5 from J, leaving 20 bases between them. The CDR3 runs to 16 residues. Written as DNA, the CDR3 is TGCGCCAGCAGCTGGGCGTCTACTCGAGAGGGAACTGAAGCTTTCTTT. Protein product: CASSWASTREGTEAFF.

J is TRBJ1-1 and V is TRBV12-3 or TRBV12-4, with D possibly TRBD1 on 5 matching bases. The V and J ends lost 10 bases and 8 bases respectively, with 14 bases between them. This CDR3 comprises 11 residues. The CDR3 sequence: CATKRAGEAFF. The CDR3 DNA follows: TGTGCCACCAAACGGGCAGGGGAAGCTTTCTTT.

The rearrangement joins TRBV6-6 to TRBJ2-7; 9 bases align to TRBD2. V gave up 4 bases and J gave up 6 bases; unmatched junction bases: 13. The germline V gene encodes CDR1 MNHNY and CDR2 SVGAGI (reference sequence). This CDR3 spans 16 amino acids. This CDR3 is CASSFGGAGGSSEQYF. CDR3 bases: TGTGCCAGCAGTTTCGGAGGGGCGGGGGGGAGCTCCGAGCAGTACTTC.

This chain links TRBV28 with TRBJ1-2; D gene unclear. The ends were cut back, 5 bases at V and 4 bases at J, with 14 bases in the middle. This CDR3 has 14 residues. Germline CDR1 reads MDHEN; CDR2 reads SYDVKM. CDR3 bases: TGTGCCAGCAGTCTACCGCCTGGAGGCTATGGCTACACCTTC. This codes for CASSLPPGGYGYTF.

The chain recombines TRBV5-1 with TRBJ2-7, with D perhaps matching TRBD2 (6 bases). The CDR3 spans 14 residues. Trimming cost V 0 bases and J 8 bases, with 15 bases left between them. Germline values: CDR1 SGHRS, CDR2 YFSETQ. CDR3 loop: CASSLVGWGDQQYF. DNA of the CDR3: TGCGCCAGCAGCTTGGTTGGGTGGGGGGATCAGCAGTACTTC.

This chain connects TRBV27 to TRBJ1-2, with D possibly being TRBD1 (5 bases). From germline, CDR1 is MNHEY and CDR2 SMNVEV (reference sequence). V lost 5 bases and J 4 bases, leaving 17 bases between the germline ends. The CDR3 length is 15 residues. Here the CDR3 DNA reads TGTGCCAGCAGTCCCCCCACAGGAACAGGCTATGGCTACACCTTC. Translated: CASSPPTGTGYGYTF.

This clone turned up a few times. The CDR3 bases are TGTGCCAGCAGCATGGGACAGGTCTATGGCTACACCTTC. It translates to CASSMGQVYGYTF. The chain couples TRBV7-8 to TRBJ1-2, with 8 bases lining up with TRBD1. The V and J ends lost 5 bases and 4 bases, in that order; junction bases with no gene match: 3. Germline lookup yields CDR1 SGHVS and CDR2 FQNEAQ. The CDR3 covers 13 residues. The entire variable domain, with the rest obtained from reference TRBV7-8 and TRBJ1-2, is as follows: GAGVSQSPRYKVAKRGQDVALRCDPISGHVSLFWYQQALGQGPEFLTYFQNEAQLDKSGLPSDRFFAERPEGSVSTLKIQRTQQEDSAVYLCASSMGQVYGYTFGSGTRLTVV.

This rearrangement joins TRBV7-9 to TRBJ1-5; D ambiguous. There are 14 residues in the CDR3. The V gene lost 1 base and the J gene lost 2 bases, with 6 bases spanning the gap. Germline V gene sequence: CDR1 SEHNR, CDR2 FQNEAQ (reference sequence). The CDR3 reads CASSLDSGNQPQHF. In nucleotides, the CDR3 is TGTGCCAGCAGCTTAGACAGTGGCAATCAGCCCCAGCATTTT.

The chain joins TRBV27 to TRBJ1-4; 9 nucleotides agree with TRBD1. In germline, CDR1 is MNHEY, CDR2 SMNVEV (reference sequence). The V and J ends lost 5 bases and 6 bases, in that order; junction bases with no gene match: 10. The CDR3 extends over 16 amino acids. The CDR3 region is CASSPHRGRGDEKLFF. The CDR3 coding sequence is TGTGCCAGCAGTCCCCACAGGGGGCGAGGCGATGAAAAACTGTTTTTT. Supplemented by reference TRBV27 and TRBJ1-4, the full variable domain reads EAQVTQNPRYLITVTGKKLTVTCSQNMNHEYMSWYRQDPGLGLRQIYYSMNVEVTDKGDVPEGYKVSRKEKRNFPLILESPSPNQTSLYFCASSPHRGRGDEKLFFGSGTQLSVL.

In DNA, the CDR3 is TGCGCCAGCAGCCGGTATACACAGGTTCTTAACTATGGCTACACCTTC. Its translation: CASSRYTQVLNYGYTF. V usage is TRBV4-1 and J usage is TRBJ1-2; D perhaps matches TRBD1 (5 bases). With 4 bases removed from V and 1 base from J, the gap between germline ends came to 16 bases. Germline values: CDR1 MGHRA, CDR2 YSYEKL. The CDR3 covers 16 residues.